The 26 T cell receptor beta chains below all came from one sample that was sequenced in a study of OX40 agonist ivuxolimab in advanced cancers. The library was made by the immunoSEQ multiplex PCR assay. TCRdb mirrors the immuneACCESS table, restricted to in-frame sequences. Some clones are absent from its copies; in checked studies, under half trace to an unresolved V gene, and the reason for the others is unknown. Counted in this sample were around 86,000 clones; about nine tenths of them appeared once. Of the sample, around 0.4% falls within the top ten clones. Sequencing was performed on CD4+ or CD8+ T cells sorted from blood, taken in a trial of the OX40 agonist ivuxolimab. All receptors come from an adult with an advanced solid tumor such as melanoma, head and neck, liver or kidney cancer.

The chain is built from TRBV27 and TRBJ1-3; TRBD1 matches at 9 bases. With 5 bases clipped from V and 3 bases from J, the junction kept 5 bases outside the gene matches. Germline CDR1 MNHEY, CDR2 SMNVEV (reference sequence). The CDR3 sequence is 15 residues long. CDR3 coding DNA: TGTGCCAGCAGTCCACAGGGGGCAAGTGGAAACACCATATATTTT. Translation: CASSPQGASGNTIYF.

V usage is TRBV25-1 and J usage is TRBJ2-5; weak D call: TRBD1 (5 bases). V lost 0 bases and J 5 bases, leaving 13 bases between the germline ends. This CDR3 has 15 residues. Germline values: CDR1 MGHDK, CDR2 SYGVNS. CDR3 region: CASSEYDRQQETQYF. Written as DNA, the CDR3 is TGTGCCAGCAGTGAATATGACAGACAGCAGGAGACCCAGTACTTC.

On this clone itself: Other DNA sequences from this sample encode an identical CDR3 as well. This chain links TRBV5-1 with TRBJ2-7, with D tentatively TRBD1 (6 bases). In germline, CDR1 is SGHRS, CDR2 YFSETQ. Trimming pared 2 bases from V and 3 bases from J, leaving 9 bases between. The CDR3 spans 13 residues. Here the CDR3 DNA reads TGCGCCAGCAGCTTAGAACAGGGCTACGAGCAGTACTTC. This gives the protein CASSLEQGYEQYF.

The J gene is TRBJ2-2, the V gene TRBV29-1; D ambiguous. The germline CDR1 and CDR2 sequences are SQVTM and ANQGSEA. CDR3 size: 13 residues. With 4 bases removed from V and 0 bases from J, the gap between germline ends came to 6 bases. In nucleotides, the CDR3 is TGCAGCGTTGGGATGACGAACACCGGGGAGCTGTTTTTT. Translation gives CSVGMTNTGELFF.

Concerning this clone: One end of the junction varies from germline; a read error may be responsible. This rearrangement joins TRBV7-9 to TRBJ2-3; 10 bases map to TRBD2. CDR3 length equals 14 residues. The germline V gene has CDR1 SEHNR and CDR2 FQNEAQ (reference sequence). CDR3 amino acids: CANSSSGRGDTQYF. The CDR3 nucleotides are TGTGCCAACAGCTCTAGCGGGAGAGGAGATACGCAGTATTTT.

V is TRBV27 and J is TRBJ2-5; tentatively, D is TRBD2 (6 bases). Deletions cut 5 bases from V and 5 bases from J, with 21 bases between. CDR1 and CDR2 (germline): MNHEY, SMNVEV (reference sequence). CDR3 length: 16 residues. CDR3: CASSNPGGSGRETQYF. In nucleotides, the CDR3 is TGTGCCAGCAGTAACCCCGGGGGTTCGGGTCGGGAGACCCAGTACTTC.

V gene TRBV7-7 combines with J gene TRBJ2-3; 12 nucleotides align to TRBD2. Trimming cost V 5 bases and J 0 bases; bases outside gene matches: 3. CDR3 size: 16 residues. Germline V lookup: CDR1 SSHAT, CDR2 FNYEAQ (reference sequence). CDR3 loop: CASSLGTSGSTDTQYF. Written as DNA, the CDR3 is TGTGCCAGCAGCCTAGGGACTAGCGGGAGCACAGATACGCAGTATTTT.

The CDR3 bases are TGCGGGACAGGGCACTACAATGAGCAGTTCTTC. Protein product: CGTGHYNEQFF. This rearrangement joins TRBV20-1 to TRBJ2-1, with 9 nucleotides matching TRBD1. CDR3 length: 11 residues. Germline CDR1 is DFQATT and CDR2 is SNEGSKA (reference sequence).

The chain couples TRBV4-1 to TRBJ1-3, with D uncertain. The CDR3 runs 17 residues. Germline V lookup: CDR1 MGHRA, CDR2 YSYEKL. V was shortened by 2 bases and J by 0 bases, with 14 bases between the two germline ends. Here the CDR3 DNA reads TGCGCCAGCAGCCAAACCGAATCAGGAATCTCTGGAAACACCATATATTTT. Residues: CASSQTESGISGNTIYF.

The chain joins TRBV27 to TRBJ2-3; 8 bases align to TRBD2. The CDR3 covers 17 residues. The germline CDR1 and CDR2 sequences are MNHEY and SMNVEV (reference sequence). The trim removed 2 bases at V and 6 bases at J, leaving 13 bases unmatched. The CDR3: CASSLALIAGKLDTQYF. The CDR3 bases are TGTGCCAGCAGTTTAGCCCTCATAGCGGGAAAATTGGATACGCAGTATTTT.

The CDR3 DNA is TGCGCCAGCAGCTTTCTGGAGGGGGGATACCTACGAGGGGAGTACTTC. Amino acids: CASSFLEGGYLRGEYF. The chain links TRBV5-1 to TRBJ2-7; perhaps D is TRBD1 or TRBD2 (6 bases each). Trimming took off 2 bases at V and 11 bases at J, with 26 bases between the two ends. There are 16 residues in the CDR3. CDR1 is SGHRS and CDR2 is YFSETQ in the germline V gene.

The chain couples TRBV6-5 to TRBJ1-2, with D tentatively TRBD1 (6 bases). V was clipped by 6 bases and J by 7 bases, with 15 bases between them. Germline CDR1 is MNHEY and CDR2 is SVGAGI. The CDR3 runs to 13 residues. The CDR3: CASSKGGGGGYTF. In DNA, the CDR3 is TGTGCCAGCAGCAAGGGGGGGGGTGGTGGCTACACCTTC.

This chain connects TRBV5-6 to TRBJ1-1; TRBD1 aligns across 11 bases. The CDR3 sequence is 16 residues long. Germline values: CDR1 SGHDT, CDR2 YYEEEE. The ends lost 4 bases at V and 0 bases at J; junction bases unmatched: 5. The CDR3: CASSRGQGALNTEAFF. For the CDR3, the DNA is TGTGCCAGCAGCCGAGGACAGGGGGCTTTGAACACTGAAGCTTTCTTT.

The chain employs TRBV6-5 and TRBJ2-7; D is unclear. Germline V CDR1 and CDR2: MNHEY, SVGAGI. V lost 4 bases, J lost 4 bases, and 5 bases lay in between. The CDR3 sequence is 11 residues long. CDR3 nucleotide sequence: TGTGCCAGCAGTTCAGTATACGAGCAGTACTTC. It translates to CASSSVYEQYF.

This sequence joins TRBV11-3 and TRBJ2-5; a possible D gene is TRBD2 (7 bases). The CDR3 has 16 residues. Trimming pared 7 bases from V and 4 bases from J, leaving 22 bases between. Germline-derived CDR1 and CDR2 are SGHNT and YENEEA. Here the CDR3 reads CASTLGGAGVGETQYF. In DNA form, the CDR3 reads TGTGCCAGCACCTTGGGGGGGGCGGGAGTGGGAGAGACCCAGTACTTC.

This chain links TRBV7-2 with TRBJ2-2; 10 nucleotides match TRBD2. This CDR3 spans 16 amino acids. V shed 0 bases, J shed 6 bases, and the junction held 4 bases outside the gene matches. Germline V gives CDR1 SGHTA, CDR2 FQGNSA. CDR3 sequence: CASSLARLAGPGELFF. CDR3 sequence (DNA): TGTGCCAGCAGCTTAGCACGACTAGCGGGCCCCGGGGAGCTGTTTTTT.

This chain links TRBV18 with TRBJ1-5; D call uncertain. The CDR3 is 14 residues long. V dropped 3 bases and J dropped 3 bases, with 9 bases sitting between them. Germline CDR1 KGHSH, CDR2 LQKENI. The CDR3 reads CASSPALTNQPQHF. The CDR3 region has the DNA TGTGCCAGCTCACCGGCACTGACCAATCAGCCCCAGCATTTT.

The gene calls are TRBV2 and TRBJ2-7; no reliable D call. Germline loops: CDR1 SNHLY, CDR2 FYNNEI. V was cut by 8 bases and J by 3 bases, with 14 bases left in between. This CDR3 region has 13 residues. The CDR3 sequence: CASSSGSLYEQYF. The CDR3 bases are TGTGCCAGCTCGTCCGGGTCGCTCTACGAGCAGTACTTC.

In DNA form, the CDR3 reads TGTGCCCAGGAGATGGGGACAGGGGTTGTTGGGGAGCTGTTTTTT. Its translation: CAQEMGTGVVGELFF. The chain joins TRBV30 to TRBJ2-2; 10 bases fit TRBD1. This CDR3 has 15 amino acids. Germline V gene sequence: CDR1 GTSNPN, CDR2 SVGIG (reference sequence). The J segment lost 8 bases and the V segment lost 8 bases, leaving 14 bases of the junction unmatched.

The table lists this clone with a count of one. V and J are TRBV19 and TRBJ1-1; TRBD1 matches 7 bases. The junction had 8 bases not matched to a gene; V was cut back by 4 bases and J by 3 bases. CDR1 LNHDA and CDR2 SQIVND come from the germline V gene (reference sequence). CDR3 length equals 15 residues. The CDR3 DNA follows: TGTGCCAGTAGTAGTGTTTCGCAGGGGGACACTGAAGCTTTCTTT. This sequence encodes CASSSVSQGDTEAFF.

In this sample, this clone turned up once. The rearrangement joins TRBV18 to TRBJ2-7, with 7 bases fitting TRBD1. The trim removed 4 bases at V and 3 bases at J, leaving 0 bases unmatched. This CDR3 comprises 12 residues. Germline CDR1 and CDR2: KGHSH and LQKENI. The CDR3 loop reads CASSRDSYEQYF. The CDR3 DNA reads TGTGCCAGCTCACGGGACAGCTACGAGCAGTACTTC.

V is TRBV5-1 and J is TRBJ2-1; D is tentatively TRBD1 or TRBD2 (5 bases each). The CDR3 sequence is 16 residues long. With 1 base removed from V and 6 bases from J, the gap between germline ends came to 17 bases. Germline loops: CDR1 SGHRS, CDR2 YFSETQ. CDR3 nucleotides: TGCGCCAGCAGCTTGATGTTTACGTCGGGGCGCAATGAGCAGTTCTTC. This codes for CASSLMFTSGRNEQFF.

The J gene is TRBJ2-1, the V gene TRBV9, with D perhaps TRBD1 or TRBD2 (6 bases each). This CDR3 is built from 17 residues. The germline V gene has CDR1 SGDLS and CDR2 YYNGEE. The V and J ends lost 0 bases and 0 bases respectively, with 13 bases between them. This chain's CDR3 is CASSVGGAGSSYNEQFF. The CDR3 DNA sequence: TGTGCCAGCAGCGTAGGGGGGGCGGGAAGCTCCTACAATGAGCAGTTCTTC.

The chain joins TRBV7-2 to TRBJ1-2; unclear D gene. The V gene lost 5 bases and the J gene lost 7 bases, with 26 bases spanning the gap. The germline CDR1 and CDR2 sequences are SGHTA and FQGNSA. This CDR3 is built from 17 residues. This CDR3 is CASSPLTSGSRTVGYTF. The CDR3 coding sequence is TGTGCCAGCAGCCCCCTGACCTCCGGATCGCGCACGGTTGGCTACACCTTC.

This chain joins TRBV2 and TRBJ2-1; 10 nucleotides agree with TRBD2. This CDR3 region has 17 residues. V trimming: 5 bases; J trimming: 4 bases; junction bases outside the gene matches: 11. CDR1 SNHLY and CDR2 FYNNEI come from the germline V gene. The CDR3 loop reads CASSRNGLAGAYNEQFF. DNA of the CDR3: TGTGCCAGCAGTCGTAATGGGCTAGCGGGGGCGTACAATGAGCAGTTCTTC.

The rearrangement uses TRBV10-2 and TRBJ2-3; 7 bases align to TRBD1. The CDR3 consists of 16 residues. Germline CDR1 is WSHSY and CDR2 is SAAADI. The junction had 9 bases not matched to a gene; V was cut back by 6 bases and J by 0 bases. This CDR3 reads CASREQGTPSTDTQYF. CDR3 bases: TGCGCCAGCAGGGAACAGGGGACCCCTAGCACAGATACGCAGTATTTT.